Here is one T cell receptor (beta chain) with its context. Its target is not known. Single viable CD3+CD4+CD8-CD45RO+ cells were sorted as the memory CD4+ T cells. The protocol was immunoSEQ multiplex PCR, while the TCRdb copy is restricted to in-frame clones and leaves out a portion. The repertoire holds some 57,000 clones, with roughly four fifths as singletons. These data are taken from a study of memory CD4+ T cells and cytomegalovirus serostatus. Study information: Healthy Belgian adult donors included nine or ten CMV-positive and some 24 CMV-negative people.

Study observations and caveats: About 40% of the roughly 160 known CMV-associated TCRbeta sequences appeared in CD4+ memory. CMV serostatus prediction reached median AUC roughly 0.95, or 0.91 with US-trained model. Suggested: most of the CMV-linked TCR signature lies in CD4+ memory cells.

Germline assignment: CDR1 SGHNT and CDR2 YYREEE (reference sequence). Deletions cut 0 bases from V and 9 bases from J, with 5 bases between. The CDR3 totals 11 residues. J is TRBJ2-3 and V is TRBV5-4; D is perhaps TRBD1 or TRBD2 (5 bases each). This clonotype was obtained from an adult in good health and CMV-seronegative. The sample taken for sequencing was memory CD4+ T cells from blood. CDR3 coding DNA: TGTGCCAGCAGCTTGGGGGACACGCAGTATTTT. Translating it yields CASSLGDTQYF.